This passage covers 22 T cell receptor beta chains from one sample sequenced in a study of lymphopenia after photon versus proton radiotherapy. Using immunoSEQ multiplex PCR, the repertoire was profiled, and TCRdb retains in-frame clones only, with some absent. The repertoire consists of about 26,000 clones, with over 85% occurring once and the leading ten covering approximately 0.74%. This specimen was peripheral blood, taken from a patient treated with photon-based radiotherapy. These receptors originate from a woman in her forties or fifties with cholangiocarcinoma.

The chain uses TRBV7-2 and TRBJ1-1; the match to TRBD1 covers 12 bases. The CDR3 consists of 14 residues. CDR1 is SGHTA and CDR2 is FQGNSA in the germline V gene. The ends lost 3 bases at V and 6 bases at J; junction bases unmatched: 2. The CDR3 spells CASSLGQGAAEAFF. CDR3 nucleotide sequence: TGTGCCAGCAGCTTGGGACAGGGGGCAGCTGAAGCTTTCTTT.

V usage is TRBV7-9 and J usage is TRBJ1-1; D remains ambiguous. Germline values: CDR1 SEHNR, CDR2 FQNEAQ (reference sequence). This CDR3 region has 11 residues. V lost 6 bases, J lost 11 bases, and 13 bases lay in between. The DNA of the CDR3 is TGTGCCAGCAGAGGAAATGGAAGGGCTTTCTTT. Its translation is CASRGNGRAFF. Full variable domain (missing parts from reference TRBV7-9 and TRBJ1-1): DTGVSQNPRHKITKRGQNVTFRCDPISEHNRLYWYRQTLGQGPEFLTYFQNEAQLEKSRLLSDRFSAERPKGSFSTLEIQRTEQGDSAMYLCASRGNGRAFFGQGTRLTVV.

There are a few counts of this clone. The chain combines TRBV2 with TRBJ1-5; D is ambiguous. Between the trimmed V and J ends, which lost 1 base and 6 bases, there was a span of 4 bases. The CDR3 sequence is 12 residues long. CDR1 is SNHLY and CDR2 is FYNNEI in the germline V gene. This CDR3 reads CASSEEGQPQHF. CDR3 sequence (DNA): TGTGCCAGCAGTGAAGAAGGTCAGCCCCAGCATTTT. Looking up the rest from reference TRBV2 and TRBJ1-5 gives the full variable domain: EPEVTQTPSHQVTQMGQEVILRCVPISNHLYFYWYRQILGQKVEFLVSFYNNEISEKSEIFDDQFSVERPDGSNFTLKIRSTKLEDSAMYFCASSEEGQPQHFGDGTRLSIL.

This chain uses TRBV10-1 with TRBJ2-3; TRBD1 might be the D (5 bases). V was trimmed by 4 bases and J by 4 bases, leaving 9 bases between them. This CDR3 spans 13 amino acids. Germline V gene data show CDR1 as WNHNN and CDR2 as SYGVQD (reference sequence). In nucleotides, the CDR3 is TGCGCCAGCAGTGGCAGGGCTTCAGATACGCAGTATTTT. Protein product: CASSGRASDTQYF.

This chain joins TRBV19 and TRBJ2-3; D remains unclear. Trimming took off 4 bases at V and 2 bases at J, with 7 bases between the two ends. Per germline, CDR1 LNHDA and CDR2 SQIVND (reference sequence). This CDR3 contains 13 residues. DNA of the CDR3: TGTGCCAGTAGTAGCGGATTCACAGATACGCAGTATTTT. Amino acids: CASSSGFTDTQYF. Full variable domain (rest looked up from reference TRBV19 and TRBJ2-3): DGGITQSPKYLFRKEGQNVTLSCEQNLNHDAMYWYRQDPGQGLRLIYYSQIVNDFQKGDIAEGYSVSREKKESFPLTVTSAQKNPTAFYLCASSSGFTDTQYFGPGTRLTVL.

The genes are TRBV19 and TRBJ2-2; TRBD2 matches at 11 bases. Per the germline V gene, CDR1 is LNHDA and CDR2 is SQIVND (reference sequence). CDR3 size: 16 residues. V was clipped by 5 bases and J by 3 bases; unmatched bases: 5. The CDR3 loop is CASSPLAGADTGELFF. The CDR3 DNA reads as TGTGCCAGTAGTCCACTAGCGGGGGCCGACACCGGGGAGCTGTTTTTT.

The J gene is TRBJ2-1, the V gene TRBV18; D uncertain. V shed 6 bases and J shed 4 bases, with 16 bases lying between them. The CDR3 sequence is 15 residues long. Germline assignment: CDR1 KGHSH and CDR2 LQKENI. CDR3 residues: CASSPPFRAYNEQFF. In nucleotides, the CDR3 is TGTGCCAGCTCGCCCCCTTTTAGGGCATACAATGAGCAGTTCTTC.

The CDR3 loop reads CASSSKVLTDTQYF. CDR3 coding DNA: TGTGCCAGCAGCTCAAAGGTTCTCACAGATACGCAGTATTTT. The chain employs TRBV7-9 and TRBJ2-3; D is uncertain. Germline CDR1 is SEHNR and CDR2 is FQNEAQ (reference sequence). V was shortened by 4 bases and J by 2 bases, with 10 bases between the two germline ends. The CDR3 is 14 amino acids.

The J gene is TRBJ2-7, the V gene TRBV11-2; 11 bases align to TRBD2. This CDR3 contains 11 residues. The V segment lost 5 bases and the J segment 12 bases; nucleotides outside the gene matches: 3. CDR1 and CDR2 (germline): SGHAT, FQNNGV. The DNA of the CDR3 is TGTGCCAGCAGCCTCGGGACTAGCGGGTACTTC. Protein sequence: CASSLGTSGYF.

This chain joins TRBV7-9 and TRBJ2-3, with D perhaps TRBD1 (6 bases). V was cut by 1 base and J by 6 bases, with 11 bases left in between. The length of the CDR3 is 14 residues. The V gene's germline CDR1 is SEHNR and CDR2 FQNEAQ (reference sequence). CDR3 DNA: TGTGCCAGCAGCTTAGGCAGGGGTGGGGATACGCAGTATTTT. Translation gives CASSLGRGGDTQYF.

The rearrangement uses TRBV5-1 and TRBJ1-2, with D tentatively TRBD1 (6 bases). V lost 1 base, J lost 5 bases, and 12 bases lay in between. In germline, CDR1 is SGHRS, CDR2 YFSETQ. The CDR3 is 14 amino acids. In nucleotides, the CDR3 is TGCGCCAGCAGCTTGAGAGGGGGGAGATATGGCTACACCTTC. Its translation is CASSLRGGRYGYTF.

The genes are TRBV19 and TRBJ1-1; D is unresolved. The CDR3 is 15 residues long. Germline CDR1 reads LNHDA; CDR2 reads SQIVND (reference sequence). Trimming cost V 3 bases and J 4 bases, with 15 bases left between them. This CDR3 is CASSIKASSPTEAFF. The CDR3 DNA sequence: TGTGCCAGTAGTATTAAGGCTTCCTCCCCCACTGAAGCTTTCTTT.

The V gene is TRBV2, the J gene TRBJ1-2; D uncertain. The germline V gene has CDR1 SNHLY and CDR2 FYNNEI. Trimming removed 2 bases at V and 4 bases at J, with 11 bases between. The CDR3 loop spans 14 amino acids. In nucleotides, the CDR3 is TGTGCCAGCAGTGAAAGGTGGGCAGGCTATGGCTACACCTTC. Its translation: CASSERWAGYGYTF.

This clone came up a few times. This rearrangement joins TRBV7-9 to TRBJ1-1; TRBD1 might be the D (6 bases). V lost 0 bases and J 11 bases, leaving 19 bases between the germline ends. Germline V lookup: CDR1 SEHNR, CDR2 FQNEAQ (reference sequence). There are 15 residues in the CDR3. The CDR3 DNA reads TGTGCCAGCAGCTTAGCTCTCGGACAGTTGGGTGGGGCTTTCTTT. Protein sequence: CASSLALGQLGGAFF.

This clone was seen just once. J is TRBJ1-1 and V is TRBV5-1, with D tentatively TRBD1 (6 bases). Looked up from germline, CDR1 is SGHRS and CDR2 is YFSETQ. The CDR3 is 17 residues long. Trimming took off 3 bases at V and 0 bases at J, with 18 bases between the two ends. The CDR3 nucleotides read TGCGCCAGCAGCTCGGTCTCTCCACCAGGGGTGAACACTGAAGCTTTCTTT. Protein sequence: CASSSVSPPGVNTEAFF. Full variable domain (missing parts from reference TRBV5-1 and TRBJ1-1): KAGVTQTPRYLIKTRGQQVTLSCSPISGHRSVSWYQQTPGQGLQFLFEYFSETQRNKGNFPGRFSGRQFSNSRSEMNVSTLELGDSALYLCASSSVSPPGVNTEAFFGQGTRLTVV.

This clone was detected once. This chain links TRBV7-6 with TRBJ1-5, with unresolved D. The CDR3 is made up of 13 amino acids. Trimming removed 5 bases at V and 7 bases at J, with 12 bases between. Germline CDR1 is SGHVS and CDR2 is FNYEAQ. The CDR3 DNA reads as TGTGCCAGCAGCGCAGGTTCCGGGCAGCCCCAGCATTTT. Translating it yields CASSAGSGQPQHF.

This clone has only one observation. V and J are TRBV7-9 and TRBJ1-2; D is undetermined. The V gene lost 3 bases and the J gene lost 8 bases, with 4 bases spanning the gap. The CDR3 is 10 amino acids. The V gene's germline CDR1 is SEHNR and CDR2 FQNEAQ (reference sequence). This CDR3 is CASSLHGYTF. CDR3 sequence (DNA): TGTGCCAGCAGCTTGCACGGCTACACCTTC.

This chain connects TRBV2 to TRBJ2-2; D is undetermined. The CDR3 contains 12 residues. Germline V gene sequence: CDR1 SNHLY, CDR2 FYNNEI. Trimming cost V 10 bases and J 4 bases, with 10 bases left between them. The CDR3, as DNA: TGTGCCATCCTATACAGCACCGGGGAGCTGTTTTTT. As protein: CAILYSTGELFF. Looking up the rest from reference TRBV2 and TRBJ2-2 gives the full variable domain: EPEVTQTPSHQVTQMGQEVILRCVPISNHLYFYWYRQILGQKVEFLVSFYNNEISEKSEIFDDQFSVERPDGSNFTLKIRSTKLEDSAMYFCAILYSTGELFFGEGSRLTVL.

V is TRBV5-6 and J is TRBJ1-2; 7 bases fit TRBD1. Unmatched junction bases numbered 14, after V lost 4 bases and J lost 5 bases. Germline values: CDR1 SGHDT, CDR2 YYEEEE. The CDR3 sequence is 16 residues long. CDR3 sequence: CASSLPTGTIRYGYTF. DNA for the CDR3: TGTGCCAGCAGCCTACCGACAGGGACAATTCGGTATGGCTACACCTTC.

The rearrangement uses TRBV19 and TRBJ1-4; maybe TRBD1 (5 bases). The V gene lost 5 bases and the J gene lost 8 bases, with 18 bases spanning the gap. Germline lookup yields CDR1 LNHDA and CDR2 SQIVND (reference sequence). The CDR3 contains 15 residues. CDR3 in DNA: TGTGCCAGTAGTGCTATAACCGGGACGGGCGAAAAACTGTTTTTT. Protein sequence: CASSAITGTGEKLFF.

The table lists this clone with a few counts. The rearrangement links TRBV19 to TRBJ1-3; the D is unclear. Trimming took off 6 bases at V and 4 bases at J, with 10 bases between the two ends. CDR1 is LNHDA and CDR2 is SQIVND in the germline V gene (reference sequence). The CDR3 is 13 residues long. CDR3 amino acids: CASRRSAGNTIYF. CDR3 coding DNA: TGTGCCAGTAGACGCAGTGCGGGAAACACCATATATTTT.

The chain has TRBV18 and TRBJ1-2; 9 positions agree with TRBD1. This CDR3 region has 16 residues. V lost 4 bases, J lost 14 bases, and 20 bases stayed unmatched. Germline assignment: CDR1 KGHSH and CDR2 LQKENI. The CDR3 loop reads CASSLHPGQGSSSGTF. In nucleotides, the CDR3 is TGTGCCAGCTCACTGCATCCGGGACAGGGCTCCTCTAGCGGTACCTTC.